The rows below give T cell receptor beta chains drawn from one sample of a study of cytomegalovirus exposure and HLA in healthy donors. Assay: immunoSEQ multiplex PCR; the TCRdb copy retains only in-frame clones and omits some. This repertoire shows 55,000 to 70,000 clones, roughly 71% found once; its top ten account for 11%. The specimen sequenced was PBMCs. All receptors come from a woman aged 55-69 years in good health and CMV-seropositive. CDR3s include the opening cysteine and the closing phenylalanine or tryptophan. D genes are given only for firm matches. Where a row states a size, it is once, few, many or the class of an expanded clone; other rows omit it.

v_gene	d_gene	j_gene	abundance	CDR3aa	CDR3nt
TRBV2	TRBD1	TRBJ1-2	once	CASGKGAGGYTF	TGTGCCAGCGGGAAGGGGGCAGGTGGCTACACCTTC
TRBV14	NA	TRBJ2-5	few	CASSQGQGIRQETQYF	TGTGCCAGCAGCCAAGGGCAGGGGATTCGGCAAGAGACCCAGTACTTC
TRBV6-5	NA	TRBJ2-7	NA	CASSYPPSYEQYF	TGTGCCAGCAGTTACCCCCCGAGCTACGAGCAGTACTTC
TRBV7-2	NA	TRBJ1-5	NA	CASSLSRSNQPQHF	TGTGCCAGCAGCCTTAGTCGTAGCAATCAGCCCCAGCATTTT
TRBV5-5	TRBD2	TRBJ2-7	few	CASDGGGLYEQYF	TGTGCCAGCGACGGCGGGGGGCTCTACGAGCAGTACTTC
TRBV5-5	TRBD1	TRBJ2-1	NA	CASSTGTGVQFF	TGTGCCAGCAGCACCGGGACAGGGGTCCAGTTCTTC
TRBV21-1	NA	TRBJ2-2	NA	CASSGLNQGNTGELFF	TGTGCCAGCAGCGGTCTGAACCAGGGGAACACCGGGGAGCTGTTTTTT
TRBV10-1	NA	TRBJ1-1	NA	CASTLGRNTEAFF	TGCGCCAGCACACTTGGGAGGAACACTGAAGCTTTCTTT
TRBV5-1	TRBD1	TRBJ1-2	NA	CASSFSGTGGGDGYTF	TGCGCCAGCAGCTTTTCCGGGACAGGGGGAGGTGATGGCTACACCTTC
TRBV7-2	TRBD2	TRBJ2-5	NA	CASSPKLGSSGGARETQYF	TGTGCCAGCAGCCCAAAGCTTGGGTCTAGCGGGGGGGCCCGAGAGACCCAGTACTTC
TRBV6-6	NA	TRBJ1-6	NA	CASSYANSPLHF	TGTGCCAGCAGTTACGCGAATTCACCCCTCCACTTT
TRBV29-1	NA	TRBJ2-6	NA	CSARQNSGANVLTF	TGCAGCGCCAGACAGAACTCTGGGGCCAACGTCCTGACTTTC
TRBV29-1	TRBD1	TRBJ2-7	NA	CSGTGTGTYEQYF	TGCAGCGGAACCGGGACAGGGACCTACGAGCAGTACTTC
TRBV19	TRBD2	TRBJ2-1	NA	CASNRDYDGPDNEQFF	TGTGCCAGTAATCGGGACTACGACGGGCCAGACAATGAGCAGTTCTTC
TRBV2	TRBD1	TRBJ2-7	NA	CASIIIRDRGPEQYF	TGTGCCAGCATTATTATACGGGACAGGGGACCCGAGCAGTACTTC
TRBV5-1	TRBD1	TRBJ1-1	NA	CASSSGTGVTEAFF	TGCGCCAGCAGCTCCGGTACAGGGGTCACTGAAGCTTTCTTT
TRBV6-5	TRBD1	TRBJ2-7	once	CASSPRDRAYEQYF	TGTGCCAGCAGTCCCCGGGACAGAGCCTACGAGCAGTACTTC
TRBV6-1	NA	TRBJ2-6	few	CASSVWRNPLSGANVLTF	TGTGCCAGCAGTGTTTGGCGGAATCCCCTCTCTGGGGCCAACGTCCTGACTTTC
TRBV5-1	TRBD2	TRBJ2-3	NA	CASSQTSGRTDTQYF	TGCGCCAGCAGCCAGACTAGCGGGAGGACAGATACGCAGTATTTT
TRBV25-1	TRBD2	TRBJ2-1	NA	CASSEYTSGGAEGQFF	TGTGCCAGCAGTGAATATACTAGCGGGGGGGCCGAGGGGCAGTTCTTC
TRBV27	TRBD1	TRBJ1-3	NA	CASRPRQGSGNTIYF	TGTGCCAGCAGACCTCGACAGGGCTCTGGAAACACCATATATTTT
TRBV5-6	TRBD2	TRBJ2-3	NA	CASSLVLAGSTDTQYF	TGTGCCAGCAGCTTGGTTTTAGCGGGGAGCACAGATACGCAGTATTTT
TRBV30	TRBD1	TRBJ1-5	NA	CAWNPDRAGQPQHF	TGTGCCTGGAACCCAGACAGGGCAGGTCAGCCCCAGCATTTT
TRBV5-1	NA	TRBJ2-3	NA	CASSFNGVGTDTQYF	TGCGCCAGCAGCTTTAACGGAGTAGGAACAGATACGCAGTATTTT
TRBV5-1	NA	TRBJ2-1	few	CASSAGTTYNEQFF	TGCGCCAGCAGCGCCGGGACAACTTACAATGAGCAGTTCTTC
TRBV18	NA	TRBJ2-1	NA	CASSPPFPRASISGEQFF	TGTGCCAGCTCACCACCATTCCCCAGGGCGTCTATCTCTGGTGAGCAGTTCTTC
TRBV7-9	NA	TRBJ1-1	NA	CASTLGGASGTEAFF	TGTGCCAGCACCCTCGGGGGGGCTTCGGGCACTGAAGCTTTCTTT
TRBV5-1	TRBD1	TRBJ1-1	NA	CASSPLGQTSTEAFF	TGCGCCAGCAGCCCCCTGGGACAGACCTCCACTGAAGCTTTCTTT
TRBV6-5	TRBD1	TRBJ1-1	few	CASSSGQGDTEAFF	TGTGCCAGCAGTTCGGGACAGGGAGACACTGAAGCTTTCTTT
TRBV27	TRBD2	TRBJ2-1	NA	CASSRPMTSGGTGEQFF	TGTGCCAGCAGTCGCCCGATGACTAGCGGGGGGACGGGTGAGCAGTTCTTC
TRBV30	TRBD1	TRBJ1-1	NA	CAWSKTGGGTEAFF	TGTGCCTGGAGTAAGACAGGGGGAGGTACTGAAGCTTTCTTT
TRBV6-5	NA	TRBJ1-3	NA	CASSYSIAGNTIYF	TGTGCCAGCAGTTACTCGATAGCTGGAAACACCATATATTTT
TRBV6-5	NA	TRBJ1-2	few	CASKRYQALSGYTF	TGTGCCAGCAAACGGTACCAGGCCTTAAGTGGCTACACCTTC
TRBV4-1	TRBD1	TRBJ1-1	NA	CASSQDRGRTEAFF	TGCGCCAGCAGCCAAGACAGGGGGCGTACTGAAGCTTTCTTT
TRBV6-1	TRBD2	TRBJ2-1	NA	CASGMGGGINEQFF	TGTGCCAGCGGGATGGGGGGGGGAATCAATGAGCAGTTCTTC
TRBV7-3	TRBD1	TRBJ2-5	NA	CASSLSGTGQETQYF	TGTGCCAGCAGCTTAAGCGGGACAGGGCAAGAGACCCAGTACTTC
TRBV2	NA	TRBJ2-3	NA	CASCRDWAADTQYF	TGTGCCAGTTGCCGGGACTGGGCGGCAGATACGCAGTATTTT
TRBV6-6	NA	TRBJ2-7	once	CASSPGTSSYEQYF	TGTGCCAGCAGTCCCGGGACATCCTCCTACGAGCAGTACTTC
TRBV10-3	TRBD1	TRBJ1-1	NA	CAIRTGTGNTEAFF	TGTGCCATCAGGACCGGGACAGGGAACACTGAAGCTTTCTTT
TRBV30	NA	TRBJ2-7	NA	CAWAGLAYEQYF	TGTGCCTGGGCAGGGTTAGCCTACGAGCAGTACTTC
TRBV30	NA	TRBJ1-3	NA	CAWSAGTGGNTIYF	TGTGCCTGGAGCGCGGGGACGGGAGGAAACACCATATATTTT
TRBV30	NA	TRBJ1-5	few	CAWSVSGGQPQHF	TGTGCCTGGAGTGTATCGGGAGGTCAGCCCCAGCATTTT
TRBV10-3	TRBD1	TRBJ1-3	NA	CAISGTGAGNTIYF	TGTGCCATCAGTGGGACAGGGGCCGGAAACACCATATATTTT
TRBV4-1	TRBD1	TRBJ2-7	few	CASSQGQGTSYEQYF	TGCGCCAGCAGCCAAGGACAGGGGACCTCCTACGAGCAGTACTTC
TRBV5-7	TRBD1	TRBJ1-1	NA	CASSLGRGLWTEAFF	TGTGCCAGCAGCTTGGGGAGGGGGCTCTGGACTGAAGCTTTCTTT
TRBV7-3	TRBD1	TRBJ2-1	NA	CASSAGQGGSYNEQFF	TGTGCCAGCAGCGCCGGACAGGGGGGCTCCTACAATGAGCAGTTCTTC
TRBV6-5	TRBD1	TRBJ2-1	once	CASSYRTGGGGEQFF	TGTGCCAGCAGTTACCGGACAGGGGGGGGAGGTGAGCAGTTCTTC
TRBV7-2	NA	TRBJ1-2	NA	CASSPDRNYGYTF	TGTGCCAGCAGCCCGGACAGAAACTATGGCTACACCTTC
TRBV10-3	NA	TRBJ1-5	NA	CAISRQGGDQPQHF	TGTGCCATCAGTAGGCAGGGTGGGGATCAGCCCCAGCATTTT
TRBV12-5	NA	TRBJ1-1	NA	CASGLVLGTAGAEAFF	TGTGCTAGTGGTTTGGTACTGGGGACCGCGGGGGCTGAAGCTTTCTTT